This TCR beta chain was profiled in a study of monozygotic twins with inflammatory bowel disease. Overall study findings and caveats: Fewer clonotypes were shared with others by IBD patients than by healthy twins, especially with disease activity. Data gave no support to a single strong signal or clonotype associated with IBD.

Collection yielded 2.5 to 3 ml of blood per donor. Germline CDR1 is SGDLS and CDR2 is YYNGEE. The CDR3 runs to 14 residues. TCR libraries were prepared from approximately 4,000 ng total RNA each. TCRdb re-called the 5' RACE reads, yielding one record per CDR3 amino acid sequence without DNA. This repertoire comprises about 150,000 distinct CDR3 sequences; its ten largest clones make up 0.95% to 1.5%. A remark on this clonotype: Its antigen is unidentified.

What was sequenced was blood. This chain links TRBV9 with TRBJ2-1; TCRdb proposes TRBD1, but this gene call is untestable without DNA. This clonotype originated in a human donor with ulcerative colitis or Crohn's disease, or a healthy co-twin of an affected twin (not recorded which). This CDR3 reads CASSVGQGKNEQFF.